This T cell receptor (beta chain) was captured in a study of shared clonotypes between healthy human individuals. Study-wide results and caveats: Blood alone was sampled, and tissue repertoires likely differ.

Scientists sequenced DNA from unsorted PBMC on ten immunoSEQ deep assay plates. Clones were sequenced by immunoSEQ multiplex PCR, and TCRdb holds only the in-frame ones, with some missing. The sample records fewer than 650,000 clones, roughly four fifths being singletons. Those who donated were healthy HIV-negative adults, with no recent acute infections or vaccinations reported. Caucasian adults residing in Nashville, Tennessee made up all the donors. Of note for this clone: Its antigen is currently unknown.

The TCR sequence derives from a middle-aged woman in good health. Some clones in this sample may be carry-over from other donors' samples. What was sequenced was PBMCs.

CDR3 in DNA: TGTGCCAGCAGCCGGATGGCAGGGGCGAGCTCCTACAATGAGCAGTTCTTC. Translation: CASSRMAGASSYNEQFF. The V call is TRBV16, the J call TRBJ2-1, with a possible D match to TRBD1 (6 bases). Trimming cost V 4 bases and J 0 bases, with 16 bases left between them. CDR1 KGHSY and CDR2 FQNENV come from the germline V gene. The CDR3 consists of 17 residues.